The clone carrying this T cell receptor (beta chain) occurred many times. The antigen remains unidentified. The entry originates in a study of T cell repertoires in cytomegalovirus infection. In the study overall: In public TCR beta signatures, there were indications of both CMV infection and matching HLA type.

A single record per CDR3 protein comes from TCRdb applying MiXCR to the reads. The sample shows around 280,000 distinct CDR3 sequences, approximately 8.9% of them seen only once. Study-wide points: Accumulated public TCR beta family frequency recognized individuals carrying CMV together with the relevant HLA. Ex vivo, HLA-C-restricted CMV-specific TCR beta clonotypes prevailed over the rest of the response.

The origin of this receptor is a human donor in good health (CMV status not recorded). Some clones in this sample may be carry-over from other donors' samples. Sequenced material: PBMCs.

DNA for the CDR3: TGTGCCAGCAGCTTAAGGCTCCTCACCGGGGACAATGAGCAGTTCTTC. Residues: CASSLRLLTGDNEQFF. This chain uses TRBV7-6 with TRBJ2-1; tentative D call: TRBD2 (5 bases). The CDR3 is 16 residues long. V was pared by 2 bases and J by 5 bases, with 16 bases between. The V gene's germline CDR1 is SGHVS and CDR2 FNYEAQ.